The 6 T cell receptor beta chains given below trace back to one sample, sequenced in a study of kidney transplant recipient with SARS-CoV-2 infection. A single record per CDR3 protein comes from TCRdb applying MiXCR to the reads. The sample records fewer than 250,000 distinct CDR3 sequences, about 28% being singletons. The sequenced sample was a blood sample, obtained at baseline and around day 120 from a kidney transplant recipient. These receptors originate from a young adult male patient who had COVID-19 and was a kidney transplant recipient. Some T cells may have come from the graft donor.

The gene calls are TRBV7-6 and TRBJ2-3; 8 bases line up with TRBD1. The CDR3 runs to 14 residues. CDR1 SGHVS and CDR2 FNYEAQ come from the germline V gene. V trimming: 5 bases; J trimming: 6 bases; junction bases outside the gene matches: 7. The CDR3 sequence is CASSETGVGDTQYF. CDR3 nucleotide sequence: TGTGCCAGCAGCGAGACAGGGGTGGGTGATACGCAGTATTTT.

This clonotype was observed many times. This chain's CDR3 is CATSSTSSTRKTYGYTF. DNA for the CDR3: TGTGCCACCAGTTCCACTAGTAGTACCAGAAAGACCTATGGCTACACCTTC. The V and J genes are TRBV24-1 and TRBJ1-2; D is ambiguous. V lost 6 bases and J lost 4, with 23 bases in between. The CDR3 spans 17 residues. Germline CDR1 KGHDR, CDR2 SFDVKD.

Note on this clonotype: Just one base apart from a much larger clone, this may be a read error. The chain carries TRBV2 and TRBJ2-2; a weak D match, TRBD2 (5 bases). The CDR3 runs to 14 residues. Germline CDR1 and CDR2: SNHLY and FYNNEI. CDR3 sequence (DNA): TGTACCAGCTTCAGCGGCTTAAACACCGGGGAGCTGTTTTTT. Its protein product is CTSFSGLNTGELFF.

To note about this clonotype: The missing conserved phenylalanine or tryptophan at the end of this CDR3 makes a read error likely. No DNA is shown, since the ends of the CDR3 on it are uncertain; the CDR3 is the one TCRdb lists. This chain uses TRBV12-2 with TRBJ2-4; the tabulated D call, TRBD1, remains unverified against the DNA. TRBV12-2 is reported as a pseudogene. The CDR3 extends over 15 residues, inclusive of both ends. The CDR3 here is CASCFPGTGVYEQYL.

Concerning this clonotype: Likely a read error: the CDR3 ends without its conserved phenylalanine or tryptophan. The chain links TRBV18 to TRBJ2-5; unclear D gene. V lost 1 base and J lost 4, with 10 bases in between. The CDR3 is made up of 14 amino acids. Looked up from germline, CDR1 is KGHSH and CDR2 is LQKENI. The CDR3 DNA is TGTGCCAGCTCACCACGTGAGGTCGTAGAGACCCAGTACTCC. Translated: CASSPREVVETQYS.

On this clonotype: A much larger clone lies a single base off, so this may be a read error. The V call is TRBV7-6, the J call TRBJ1-5; perhaps TRBD1 as D (5 bases). The V end lost 5 bases, the J end lost 3 bases, and 8 bases lay between the germline ends. CDR3 length equals 13 residues. Germline V gives CDR1 SGHVS, CDR2 FNYEAQ. For the CDR3, the DNA is TGTGCCAGCAGCCGGGGCACCAATCAGCCCCAGCATTTT. Its translation: CASSRGTNQPQHF.